These 31 T cell receptor beta chains were all obtained from the same sample, sequenced in a study of CXCR3-negative and CXCR3-positive naive CD8 T cells. The authors prepared UMI-labeled TRB cDNA libraries by 5' RACE. TCRdb re-analyzed the 5' RACE reads; it lists each CDR3 protein once, without DNA. This sample's clone table lists 46,000 or so distinct CDR3 sequences. Sample: naive CXCR3- CD8+ T cells from blood. Subset: CD45RO-CCR7+CD27+CD95- naive CD8+ T cells lacking CXCR3 (TNR3-). These receptors all come from a human donor in good health. Some clones in this sample may be carry-over from other donors' samples.

The V and J genes are TRBV4-2 and TRBJ2-2. The CDR3 runs 15 residues. Per the germline V gene, CDR1 is LGHNA and CDR2 is YNFKEQ. The CDR3 protein is CASSQVVENTGELFF.

The rearrangement joins TRBV4-1 to TRBJ2-3; checking the TCRdb D call of TRBD1 is not possible without DNA. The CDR3 loop spans 16 amino acids. Germline assignment: CDR1 MGHRA and CDR2 YSYEKL. This CDR3 is CASSQDWGVPTDTQYF.

This sequence joins TRBV14 and TRBJ2-7; TCRdb reports TRBD1, a call that lacks DNA to check it against. Looked up from germline, CDR1 is SGHDN and CDR2 is FVKESK. The CDR3 extends over 14 amino acids. Here the CDR3 reads CASSHRDRVYEQYF. Variable domain in full (rest from reference TRBV14 and TRBJ2-7): EAGVTQFPSHSVIEKGQTVTLRCDPISGHDNLYWYRRVMGKEIKFLLHFVKESKQDESGMPNNRFLAERTGGTYSTLKVQPAELEDSGVYFCASSHRDRVYEQYFGPGTRLTVT.

V and J are TRBV19 and TRBJ2-2. The CDR3 totals 15 residues. Looked up from germline, CDR1 is LNHDA and CDR2 is SQIVND (reference sequence). The chain's CDR3 is CASSIDLDNTGELFF.

This chain connects TRBV9 to TRBJ1-5; the TRBD1 assignment by TCRdb is unverifiable without DNA. The germline gives CDR1 SGDLS, CDR2 YYNGEE. The CDR3 has 14 residues. The CDR3 sequence is CASSVTGGNQPQHF.

The V and J genes are TRBV5-1 and TRBJ2-2; no DNA is available, so the TRBD2 call from TCRdb remains unchecked. The germline gives CDR1 SGHRS, CDR2 YFSETQ. The CDR3 contains 16 residues. The CDR3 sequence is CASRPLAGGLTGELFF.

The chain has TRBV10-3 and TRBJ1-5. Germline lookup yields CDR1 ENHRY and CDR2 SYGVKD. The CDR3 extends over 13 amino acids. The CDR3 sequence is CAISQEYNQPQHF.

The chain couples TRBV14 to TRBJ1-4. Germline V gene lookup returns CDR1 SGHDN and CDR2 FVKESK. This CDR3 has 17 residues. CDR3: CASSAPPAGSTNEKLFF.

This chain joins TRBV11-2 and TRBJ2-5; TCRdb names TRBD2, which stays unverified in the absence of DNA. The CDR3 loop spans 16 amino acids. Germline V lookup: CDR1 SGHAT, CDR2 FQNNGV. This CDR3 reads CASSLDQWDSSETQYF.

This chain joins TRBV11-2 and TRBJ2-1; TCRdb outputs TRBD2, but without DNA this stays unchecked. Germline V gene data show CDR1 as SGHAT and CDR2 as FQNNGV. The CDR3 totals 17 residues. CDR3 residues: CASSLSLADHSYNEQFF.

The J gene is TRBJ2-2, the V gene TRBV9; the TCRdb call, TRBD1, lacks DNA for checking. The CDR3 consists of 19 residues. Per germline, CDR1 SGDLS and CDR2 YYNGEE. The CDR3 here is CASSVASEIGWHGGGELFF.

The rearrangement uses TRBV5-1 and TRBJ1-1; the TCRdb call, TRBD1, lacks DNA for checking. Germline values: CDR1 SGHRS, CDR2 YFSETQ. The CDR3 runs to 16 residues. The CDR3 spells CASSLPPGTGDTEAFF.

The chain combines TRBV6-1 with TRBJ1-1; TCRdb gives TRBD1 as the D gene, but with no DNA this cannot be confirmed. The CDR3 is 14 amino acids. CDR1 and CDR2 from the germline V gene are MNHNS and SASEGT. The CDR3 sequence is CASSELGDNTEAFF.

This chain connects TRBV6-5 to TRBJ2-6; TCRdb's D gene call, TRBD1, goes unchecked for lack of DNA. This CDR3 is 18 amino acids long. CDR1 and CDR2 (germline): MNHEY, SVGAGI. The CDR3 sequence is CASRARDRVEVGANVLTF.

J is TRBJ2-1 and V is TRBV12-3 or TRBV12-4; TCRdb's D gene call, TRBD2, goes unchecked for lack of DNA. The CDR3 length is 18 residues. CDR3 protein: CASSLTNRLAGGYNEQFF.

The chain's CDR3 is CASRQGVNEQFF. The V and J genes are TRBV19 and TRBJ2-1; the D call of TRBD1 rests on TCRdb alone, since no DNA is present to check it. This CDR3 is 12 amino acids long. CDR1 is LNHDA and CDR2 is SQIVND in the germline V gene (reference sequence).

J is TRBJ2-5 and V is TRBV7-8; TCRdb selects TRBD2, and the lack of DNA leaves this call unchecked. The V gene's germline CDR1 is SGHVS and CDR2 FQNEAQ. CDR3 length: 15 amino acids. This CDR3 is CASTRRPSGKETQYF.

This rearrangement joins TRBV6-5 to TRBJ2-7. The CDR3 consists of 12 residues. Germline lookup yields CDR1 MNHEY and CDR2 SVGAGI. The chain's CDR3 is CASSYDSYEQYF.

The chain employs TRBV12-3 or TRBV12-4 and TRBJ2-1; TCRdb picks TRBD1, but there is no DNA to check that call. This CDR3 comprises 13 residues. This CDR3 is CASAIDGTNEQFF.

The V call is TRBV7-9, the J call TRBJ1-3; without DNA, the TCRdb call of TRBD1 cannot be checked. This CDR3 comprises 15 residues. Per germline, CDR1 SEHNR and CDR2 FQNEAQ (reference sequence). Here the CDR3 reads CASSLGPGRGNTIYF.

V usage is TRBV29-1 and J usage is TRBJ1-1; with no DNA, the TCRdb D assignment of TRBD1 cannot be verified. The CDR3 has 21 amino acids. Germline values: CDR1 SQVTM, CDR2 ANQGSEA. This chain's CDR3 is CSVEGVRRKEATEAMLIEAFF.

The rearrangement uses TRBV12-3 or TRBV12-4 and TRBJ1-2. This CDR3 is built from 13 residues. The CDR3 spells CASSLGLNYGYTF.

This chain links TRBV29-1 with TRBJ2-7. From germline, CDR1 is SQVTM and CDR2 ANQGSEA. CDR3 length: 13 residues. CDR3 protein: CSVGEAHNYEQYF.

The CDR3 loop reads CASSAGGTDSLNEQYF. This sequence joins TRBV9 and TRBJ2-7; TCRdb names TRBD1, which stays unverified in the absence of DNA. CDR1 SGDLS and CDR2 YYNGEE come from the germline V gene. The CDR3 runs 16 residues.

CDR3 loop: CSGRQGYEQYF. This chain uses TRBV29-1 with TRBJ2-7; absent DNA, TCRdb's TRBD1 call cannot be checked. In germline, CDR1 is SQVTM, CDR2 ANQGSEA. The CDR3 runs 11 residues.

V and J are TRBV29-1 and TRBJ2-2. The CDR3 is 12 residues long. Germline values: CDR1 SQVTM, CDR2 ANQGSEA. The chain's CDR3 is CSVGVETGELFF.

V and J are TRBV7-9 and TRBJ2-7; TCRdb indicates TRBD1, and absent DNA this call remains unverified. The CDR3 consists of 14 residues. Germline CDR1 SEHNR, CDR2 FQNEAQ (reference sequence). This chain's CDR3 is CASSARDRVGEQYF.

V is TRBV20-1 and J is TRBJ2-2. Germline V lookup: CDR1 DFQATT, CDR2 SNEGSKA (reference sequence). CDR3 length: 14 residues. CDR3 residues: CSARSERNTGELFF.

The rearrangement uses TRBV28 and TRBJ2-1; TCRdb's D call, TRBD2, is unchecked because there is no DNA. Germline V gives CDR1 MDHEN, CDR2 SYDVKM. The CDR3 covers 21 residues. The chain's CDR3 is CASSSSGTSGTAGASYNEQFF.

The chain is built from TRBV4-3 and TRBJ2-1; TCRdb reports TRBD2, a call that lacks DNA to check it against. This CDR3 contains 16 residues. Germline lookup yields CDR1 LGHNA and CDR2 YSLEER. The CDR3 spells CASSQDRWGRLAHQFF.

This rearrangement joins TRBV29-1 to TRBJ1-2; the D call from TCRdb, TRBD1, cannot be confirmed without DNA. Germline V gene lookup returns CDR1 SQVTM and CDR2 ANQGSEA. This CDR3 has 13 amino acids. The CDR3 reads CSVPPGGGDGYTF. Combining the CDR3 with reference TRBV29-1 and TRBJ1-2 gives the whole variable domain SAVISQKPSRDICQRGTSLTIQCQVDSQVTMMFWYRQQPGQSLTLIATANQGSEATYESGFVIDKFPISRPNLTFSTLTVSNMSPEDSSIYLCSVPPGGGDGYTFGSGTRLTVV.